These T cell receptor beta chains were read from a single sample in a study of cytomegalovirus exposure and HLA in healthy donors. The method was immunoSEQ multiplex PCR; TCRdb's version includes in-frame clones alone and lacks a portion of them. The sample has 150,000 or so clones, roughly 79% seen once. The specimen was PBMCs. The receptors shown here come from a woman in her 40s in good health and CMV-seronegative. CDR3s include the opening cysteine and the closing phenylalanine or tryptophan. A D gene is named only where the DNA matches it firmly. The listing skips clone size in some rows; elsewhere it reads once, few, many or a size class.

TRBJ2-3,14,TRBD2,TRBV5-1,.,TGCGCCAGCAGCCGGGAGGAGGGCACAGATACGCAGTATTTT,CASSREEGTDTQYF
TRBJ2-7,13,.,TRBV6-5,.,TGTGCCAGCAGTTACTCCACAGGGTTCGAGCAGTACTTC,CASSYSTGFEQYF
TRBJ2-7,11,TRBD2,TRBV14,once,TGTGCCAGCCGGGGGGCCTACGAGCAGTACTTC,CASRGAYEQYF
TRBJ2-4,17,.,TRBV19,.,TGTGCCAGTAGTATAAGTGGGTGGGAGGCGGCCAAAAACATTCAGTACTTC,CASSISGWEAAKNIQYF
TRBJ2-5,14,TRBD2,TRBV7-9,.,TGTGCCAGCAGCTCCCTAGCGGGAGCAGAGACCCAGTACTTC,CASSSLAGAETQYF
TRBJ2-1,12,.,TRBV2,few,TGTGCCAGCAACGTAAGGGGTGGTGAGCAGTTCTTC,CASNVRGGEQFF
TRBJ2-3,17,TRBD2,TRBV30,.,TGTGCCTGGAGTGTTGGTCTAGCGGGAGGGGGCACAGATACGCAGTATTTT,CAWSVGLAGGGTDTQYF
TRBJ2-7,15,.,TRBV18,.,TGTGCCAGCTCACTCAGGCCGGGGGAATCTTACGAGCAGTACTTC,CASSLRPGESYEQYF
TRBJ1-2,12,TRBD1,TRBV5-1,.,TGCGCCAGCAGGGGAACAGGGGATGGCTACACCTTC,CASRGTGDGYTF
TRBJ1-2,17,TRBD1,TRBV28,.,TGTGCCAGCAGTCCGGGGACAGGGCTCAGTAGAAGCTATGGCTACACCTTC,CASSPGTGLSRSYGYTF
TRBJ1-1,14,TRBD1,TRBV5-1,.,TGCGCCAGCAGCTTGGCTGGGGACAGCACTGAAGCTTTCTTT,CASSLAGDSTEAFF
TRBJ1-2,13,TRBD1,TRBV30,.,TGTGCCTGGAGGCTACAGGGGGCGCCGGGCTACACCTTC,CAWRLQGAPGYTF
TRBJ2-5,15,TRBD2,TRBV5-1,.,TGCGCCAGCAGCTTGGCGGGGGACGGGAGGTCGGCGCAGTACTTC,CASSLAGDGRSAQYF
TRBJ2-7,12,.,TRBV6-6,.,TGTGCCTCCCAGGGGGGAGCCTACGAGCAGTACTTC,CASQGGAYEQYF
TRBJ2-5,15,TRBD1,TRBV7-9,.,TGTGCCAGCAGCTCTCCGGGACAGGGGCAAGAGACCCAGTACTTC,CASSSPGQGQETQYF
TRBJ1-5,13,.,TRBV19,.,TGTGCCAGTGCGGGAGGAGGGGGTCAGCCCCAGCATTTT,CASAGGGGQPQHF
TRBJ1-2,11,.,TRBV10-3,.,TGTGCCATCAGTGAACGACTGGGCTACACCTTC,CAISERLGYTF
TRBJ2-1,17,.,TRBV2,.,TGTGCCAGCAGGGCAGAACCCGGGACATCCCGGTTGGGCGAGCAGTTCTTC,CASRAEPGTSRLGEQFF
TRBJ1-4,15,TRBD1,TRBV5-4,.,TGTGCCAGCAGCTCGCCGGGACAGGGGAATGAAAAACTGTTTTTT,CASSSPGQGNEKLFF
TRBJ2-7,13,.,TRBV5-8,.,TGTGCCAGCAGCCCCGGAGCAGGGCGCGAGCAGTACTTC,CASSPGAGREQYF
TRBJ1-1,13,.,TRBV7-2,.,TGTGCCAGCAGCTTAGGTTCGGTCACTGAAGCTTTCTTT,CASSLGSVTEAFF
TRBJ2-5,10,.,TRBV20-1,once,TGCAGTGCTCGTCAAGAGACCCAGTACTTC,CSARQETQYF
TRBJ2-4,16,TRBD1,TRBV9,.,TGTGCCAGCAGCGCCGACTTTGGGACAGGGGGAAACATTCAGTACTTC,CASSADFGTGGNIQYF
TRBJ2-5,14,TRBD1,TRBV9,.,TGTGCCAGCAGCGTAGCATCAGGGGGAGAGACCCAGTACTTC,CASSVASGGETQYF
TRBJ2-1,14,TRBD1,TRBV5-5,once,TGTGCCAGCCGACCCGGGACAGACTACAATGAGCAGTTCTTC,CASRPGTDYNEQFF
TRBJ2-7,12,.,TRBV5-6,.,TGTGCCAGCAGCCGATGGCTAGGGGAGGTTGACTTC,CASSRWLGEVDF
TRBJ1-2,14,TRBD1,TRBV7-3,.,TGTGCCAGCAGCTTTACCGGGGACAGGGTTTCCTACACCTTC,CASSFTGDRVSYTF
TRBJ2-2,16,TRBD1,TRBV19,.,TGTGCCAGTAGTGCACTTCCGGGACAGGGAGGCGGGGAGCTGTTTTTT,CASSALPGQGGGELFF
TRBJ1-1,14,TRBD1,TRBV6-4,.,TGTGCCAGCAGTGGGGGGGACAGGGACGATGAAGCTTTCTTT,CASSGGDRDDEAFF
TRBJ2-1,18,.,TRBV1,once,TGCACCAGCAGCCAAGATCTGAATCGGCGGGATAATTTCGATGAGCAGTTCTTC,CTSSQDLNRRDNFDEQFF
TRBJ1-5,12,.,TRBV7-9,.,TGTGCCAGCAGCCTAGGCGGCCGGCCCCAGCATTTT,CASSLGGRPQHF
TRBJ1-3,14,.,TRBV6-5,few,TGTGCCAGCAGTATTCAGGGATCTGGAAACACCATATATTTT,CASSIQGSGNTIYF
TRBJ2-7,15,TRBD2,TRBV29-1,.,TGCAGCGTTGAAGGTGAGGCGGGAGGACCCTACGAGCAGTACTTC,CSVEGEAGGPYEQYF
TRBJ1-5,14,TRBD1,TRBV19,.,TGTGCCAGTAAGGACAGGGGTAGCAATCAGCCCCAGCATTTT,CASKDRGSNQPQHF
TRBJ2-1,16,.,TRBV15,.,TGTGCCACCAGCAGAGGTCTAGCCCGCTCCTACAATGAGCAGTTCTTC,CATSRGLARSYNEQFF
TRBJ2-2,17,TRBD2,TRBV4-2,few,TGTGCCAGCAGCCGGAACTTCCGGGGGGGGAACACCGGGGAGCTGTTTTTT,CASSRNFRGGNTGELFF
TRBJ2-7,16,TRBD2,TRBV27,.,TGTGCCAGCAGTCTAGGACTAGCGGGAGGCCCGGGCGAGCAGTACTTC,CASSLGLAGGPGEQYF
TRBJ2-2,15,.,TRBV7-9,.,TGTGCCAGCAGCCCAGACAGCCCGAACACCGGGGAGCTGTTTTTT,CASSPDSPNTGELFF
TRBJ1-5,12,.,TRBV30,.,TGTGCCTGGAGTGGTAACAATCAGCCCCAGCATTTT,CAWSGNNQPQHF
TRBJ2-1,15,TRBD2,TRBV5-4,few,TGTGCCAGCAGCTTGAGACTAGCGCTTAACAATGAGCAGTTCTTC,CASSLRLALNNEQFF
TRBJ2-1,17,TRBD2,TRBV28,.,TGTGCCAGCCTACTCAACAGGCGGGGACTAGCTCAAGGGGGGCAGTTCTTC,CASLLNRRGLAQGGQFF
TRBJ2-7,14,TRBD2,TRBV6-1,.,TGTGCCAGCAGTGAAGTCATAGCGGGAGACGAGCAGTACTTC,CASSEVIAGDEQYF
TRBJ2-5,13,TRBD1,TRBV6-1,.,TGTGCCAGCAGGGACAGGGGAGTCGGGACCCAGTACTTC,CASRDRGVGTQYF
TRBJ1-4,12,.,TRBV28,once,TGTGCCAGCAGTCGTCAGGGTGAAAAACTGTTTTTT,CASSRQGEKLFF
TRBJ1-4,15,.,TRBV28,.,TGTGCCAGCAGTGATCCCCAGGGGCGGAATGAAAAACTGTTTTTT,CASSDPQGRNEKLFF
TRBJ1-1,14,.,TRBV5-1,few,TGCGCCAGCAGCCCTGCTCGGGGGAACACTGAAGCTTTCTTT,CASSPARGNTEAFF
TRBJ1-2,14,.,TRBV6-6,.,TGTGCCAGCAGTTACTCGAGGGCCGGTAATGGCTACACCTTC,CASSYSRAGNGYTF
TRBJ1-2,13,TRBD1,TRBV6-1,.,TGTGCCAGCAGTTTAGACAGGGAGTATGGCTACACCTTC,CASSLDREYGYTF
TRBJ2-7,14,.,TRBV5-1,once,TGCGCCAGCAGCTTGGTAGGGGGCTCCTACGAGCAGTACTTC,CASSLVGGSYEQYF
TRBJ1-5,12,.,TRBV6-1,.,TGTGCCAGCAGGACAGAGAATCAGCCCCAGCATTTT,CASRTENQPQHF
TRBJ2-6,18,TRBD2,TRBV4-2,.,TGTGCCAGCAGCCAAGGACTAGCGGTAAACTCTGGGGCCAACGTCCTGACTTTC,CASSQGLAVNSGANVLTF